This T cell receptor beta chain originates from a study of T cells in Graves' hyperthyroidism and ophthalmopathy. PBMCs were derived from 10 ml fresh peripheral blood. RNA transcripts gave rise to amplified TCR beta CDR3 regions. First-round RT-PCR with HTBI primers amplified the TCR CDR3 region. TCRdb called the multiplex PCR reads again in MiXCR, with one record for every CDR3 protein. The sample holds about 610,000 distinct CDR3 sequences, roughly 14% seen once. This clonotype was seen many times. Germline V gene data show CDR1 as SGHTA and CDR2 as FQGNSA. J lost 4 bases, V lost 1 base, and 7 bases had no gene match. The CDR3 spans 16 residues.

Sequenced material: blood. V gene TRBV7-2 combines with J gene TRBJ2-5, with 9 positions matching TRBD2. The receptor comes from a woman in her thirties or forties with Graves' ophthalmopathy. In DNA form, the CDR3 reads TGTGCCAGCAGCTTAGTGGTAGCGGGAGTTGGAGAGACCCAGTACTTC. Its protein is CASSLVVAGVGETQYF.